This T cell receptor (beta chain) was documented in a study of cytomegalovirus exposure and HLA in healthy donors. Overall study findings and caveats: The study designated 150 or so TCR beta chains cytomegalovirus-associated. It emerged from a later analysis that several of the most significant clusters appeared to be linked to common viral pathogens. Indistinguishable V segments, including TRBV6-2 and TRBV6-3, were excluded.

This clone has a handful of counts. Its matching antigen is unknown. PCR used 60 Vbeta primers and 13 Jbeta primers. Profiling relied on immunoSEQ multiplex PCR, and the TCRdb table lists in-frame clones only, not all of them. The data show about 160,000 clones, 60% to 85% seen once. CDR1 SGHNT and CDR2 YYREEE come from the germline V gene (reference sequence). The CDR3 spans 12 residues. The V end lost 4 bases, the J end lost 6 bases, and 8 bases lay between the germline ends. Sequencing was performed on PBMCs. The chain recombines TRBV5-4 with TRBJ2-1, with D perhaps TRBD2 (6 bases). The receptor was isolated from a young woman in good health and CMV-seronegative. In DNA form, the CDR3 reads TGTGCCAGCAGCGGGGACTCCAATGAGCAGTTCTTC. This encodes CASSGDSNEQFF.